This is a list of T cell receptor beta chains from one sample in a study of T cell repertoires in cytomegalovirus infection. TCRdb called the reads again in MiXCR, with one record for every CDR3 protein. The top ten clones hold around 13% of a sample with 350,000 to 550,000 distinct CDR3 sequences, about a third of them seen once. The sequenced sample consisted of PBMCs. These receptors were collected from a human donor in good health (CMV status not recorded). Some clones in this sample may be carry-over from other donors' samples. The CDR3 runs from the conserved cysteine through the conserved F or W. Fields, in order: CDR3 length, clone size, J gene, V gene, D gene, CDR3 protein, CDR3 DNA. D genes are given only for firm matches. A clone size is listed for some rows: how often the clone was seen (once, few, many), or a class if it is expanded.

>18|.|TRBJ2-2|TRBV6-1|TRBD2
CASSTYSGGLKNSGELFF
TGTGCCAGCAGCACCTATAGCGGGGGCCTTAAGAACAGCGGGGAGCTGTTTTTT
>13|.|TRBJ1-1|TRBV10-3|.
CAISESGAVEAFF
TGTGCCATCAGTGAGTCCGGGGCAGTAGAAGCTTTCTTT
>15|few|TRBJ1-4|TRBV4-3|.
CASSQWAGVNEKLFF
TGCGCCAGCAGCCAATGGGCAGGCGTTAATGAAAAACTGTTTTTT
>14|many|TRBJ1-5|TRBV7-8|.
CASSLGRGNQPQHF
TGTGCCAGCAGCTTAGGCCGCGGCAATCAGCCCCAGCATTTT
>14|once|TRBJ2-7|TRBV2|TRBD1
CASSGDSLTYEQYF
TGTGCCAGCAGTGGGGACAGCCTTACCTACGAGCAGTACTTC
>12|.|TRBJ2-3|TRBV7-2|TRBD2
CASSSLGGWTYF
TGTGCCAGCAGCTCACTGGGAGGGTGGACGTATTTT
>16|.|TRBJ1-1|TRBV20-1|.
CSARNRERNLNTEAFF
TGCAGTGCTAGGAACAGGGAGAGGAATCTGAACACTGAAGCTTTCTTT
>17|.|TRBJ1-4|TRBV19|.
CASSSGTNGRASEKLFF
TGTGCCAGTAGTAGCGGAACTAACGGACGGGCTAGCGAAAAACTGTTTTTT
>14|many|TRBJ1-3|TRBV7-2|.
CASSFSNSGNTIYF
TGTGCCAGCAGCTTCAGTAACTCTGGAAACACCATATATTTT
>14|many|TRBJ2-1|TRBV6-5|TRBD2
CASSYRLAENEQFF
TGTGCCAGCAGTTACAGACTAGCGGAGAATGAGCAGTTCTTC
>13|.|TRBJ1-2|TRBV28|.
CASTPGGAGGYTF
TGTGCCAGCACCCCCGGGGGAGCCGGGGGCTACACCTTC
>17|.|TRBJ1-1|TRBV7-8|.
CASSLDPAPLRSTEAFF
TGTGCCAGCAGCTTAGACCCGGCCCCTCTGAGGAGCACTGAAGCTTTCTTT
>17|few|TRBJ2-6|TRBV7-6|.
CASSLGSRGAGANVLTF
TGTGCCAGCAGCTTAGGGTCCCGGGGCGCCGGGGCCAACGTCCTGACTTTC
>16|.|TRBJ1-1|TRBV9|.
CASSEGGTRRNTEAFF
TGTGCCAGCAGCGAGGGGGGGACAAGACGGAACACTGAAGCTTTCTTT
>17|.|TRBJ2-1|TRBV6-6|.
CASSYSSRGISYNEQFF
TGTGCCAGCAGTTACTCGAGTCGGGGAATTTCCTACAATGAGCAGTTCTTC
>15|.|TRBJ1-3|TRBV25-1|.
CASSELGGSGNTIYF
TGTGCCAGCAGTGAACTGGGGGGGTCAGGAAACACCATATATTTT